The rows below give T cell receptor beta chains drawn from one sample of a study of T-cell reconstitution after alpha-beta-depleted transplantation in children. TCRdb independently ran MiXCR on the PCR reads; one entry per CDR3 protein. This repertoire shows under 300,000 distinct CDR3 sequences, 9.7% found once; its top ten account for less than 6%. The starting material was PBMCs from the stem cell graft donor, obtained from the stem cell graft. These receptors originate from a human donor who donated a stem cell graft to a child with SCID. The CDR3 runs from the conserved cysteine through the conserved F or W. The order of the fields is clone size, V gene, J gene, D gene, CDR3 protein, CDR3 DNA. D genes are given only for firm matches. Size tells how often a clone was seen (once, few, many) or the class of an expanded clone, and some rows leave it out.

>many|TRBV5-1|TRBJ2-3|TRBD1
CASSLTTGAADTQYF
TGCGCCAGCAGCTTGACTACAGGGGCGGCAGATACGCAGTATTTT
>many|TRBV7-9|TRBJ2-3|NA
CASSLEATDTQYF
TGTGCCAGCAGCTTAGAAGCCACAGATACGCAGTATTTT
>many|TRBV20-1|TRBJ1-1|NA
CSVSGRTRFTEAFF
TGCAGTGTAAGCGGCCGGACCCGGTTTACTGAAGCTTTCTTT
>NA|TRBV6-2/TRBV6-3|TRBJ2-1|TRBD2
CASSYSLAGVNEQFF
TGTGCCAGCAGTTATAGTCTAGCGGGGGTCAATGAGCAGTTCTTC
>many|TRBV4-1|TRBJ1-2|NA
CASSLRPGAEGYTF
TGCGCCAGCAGCCTCCGCCCAGGGGCGGAGGGCTACACCTTC
>many|TRBV10-2|TRBJ2-7|TRBD1
CASRVPGQGSYEQYF
TGCGCCAGCAGGGTCCCGGGACAGGGATCCTACGAGCAGTACTTC
>NA|TRBV4-2|TRBJ2-5|TRBD2
CASSQRLAGETQYF
TGTGCCAGCAGCCAAAGGCTAGCGGGAGAGACCCAGTACTTC
>few|TRBV5-6|TRBJ1-1|NA
CASSSFAGSAEAFF
TGTGCCAGCAGCTCATTTGCGGGGAGCGCTGAAGCTTTCTTT
>many|TRBV28|TRBJ2-5|NA
CASSYQDGSSLETQYF
TGTGCCAGCAGTTACCAGGACGGGAGCTCCCTTGAGACCCAGTACTTC
>many|TRBV20-1|TRBJ2-1|TRBD1
CSATKRTGGIDEQFF
TGCAGTGCTACTAAAAGGACAGGGGGGATAGATGAGCAGTTCTTC
>many|TRBV7-8|TRBJ1-5|TRBD1
CASSIKDRGWNQPQHF
TGTGCCAGCAGCATTAAGGACAGGGGTTGGAATCAGCCCCAGCATTTT